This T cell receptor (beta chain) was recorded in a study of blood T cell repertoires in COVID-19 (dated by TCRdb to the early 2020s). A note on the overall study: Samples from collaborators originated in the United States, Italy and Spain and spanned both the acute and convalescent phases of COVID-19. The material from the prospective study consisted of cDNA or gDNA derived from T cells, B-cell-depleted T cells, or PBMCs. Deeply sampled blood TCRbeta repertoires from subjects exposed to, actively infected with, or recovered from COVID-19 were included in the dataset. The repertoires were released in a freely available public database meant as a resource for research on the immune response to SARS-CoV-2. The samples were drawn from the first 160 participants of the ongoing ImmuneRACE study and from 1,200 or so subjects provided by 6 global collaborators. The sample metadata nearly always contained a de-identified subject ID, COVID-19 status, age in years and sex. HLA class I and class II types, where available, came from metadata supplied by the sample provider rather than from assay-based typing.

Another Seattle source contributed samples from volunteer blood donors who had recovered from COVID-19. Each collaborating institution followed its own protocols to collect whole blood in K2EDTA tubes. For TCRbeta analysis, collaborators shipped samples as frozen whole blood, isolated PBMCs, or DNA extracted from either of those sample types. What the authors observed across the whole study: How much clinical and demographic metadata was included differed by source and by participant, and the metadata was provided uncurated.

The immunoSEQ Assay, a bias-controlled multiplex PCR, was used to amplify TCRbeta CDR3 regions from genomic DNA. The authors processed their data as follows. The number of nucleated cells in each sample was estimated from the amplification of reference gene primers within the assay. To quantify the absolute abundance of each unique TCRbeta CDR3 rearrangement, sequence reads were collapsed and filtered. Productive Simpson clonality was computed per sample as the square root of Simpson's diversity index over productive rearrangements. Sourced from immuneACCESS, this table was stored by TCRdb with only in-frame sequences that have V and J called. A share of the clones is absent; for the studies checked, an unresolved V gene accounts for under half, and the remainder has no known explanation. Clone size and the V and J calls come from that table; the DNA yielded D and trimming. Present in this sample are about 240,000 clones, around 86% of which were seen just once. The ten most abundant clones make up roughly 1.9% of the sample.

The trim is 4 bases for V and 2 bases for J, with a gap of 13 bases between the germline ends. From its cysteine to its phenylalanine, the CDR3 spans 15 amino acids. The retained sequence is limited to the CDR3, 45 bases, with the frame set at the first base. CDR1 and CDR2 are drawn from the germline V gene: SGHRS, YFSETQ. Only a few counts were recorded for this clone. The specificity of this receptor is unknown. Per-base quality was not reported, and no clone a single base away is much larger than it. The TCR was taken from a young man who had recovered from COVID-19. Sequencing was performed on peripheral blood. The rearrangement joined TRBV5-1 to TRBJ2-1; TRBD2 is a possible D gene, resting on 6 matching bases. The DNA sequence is TGCGCCAGCAGCACGGGGACTTACGCCTACAATGAGCAGTTCTTC. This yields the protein CASSTGTYAYNEQFF.